These 16 T cell receptor beta chains originate from one sample sequenced in a study of CD8 T cells in ankylosing spondylitis. TCRdb analysed the 5' RACE reads with MiXCR anew, one entry per CDR3 protein. The sample shows roughly 90,000 distinct CDR3 sequences, around 8.5% of them seen only once. Whole-study findings and limits: Ankylosing spondylitis blood appeared to carry a characteristic TCR beta motif of roughly eight highly homologous variants.

The antigens these receptors bind are not known. Material for sequencing was blood, either unsorted or a sorted T cell fraction (not recorded which). These receptors all stem from a male donor with ankylosing spondylitis.

This clonotype was seen repeatedly, ten times or more. This chain joins TRBV6-1 and TRBJ2-7; 8 bases map to TRBD1. The J segment lost 0 bases and the V segment lost 1 base, leaving 2 bases of the junction unmatched. Germline V CDR1 and CDR2: MNHNS, SASEGT. The CDR3 is made up of 15 amino acids. The CDR3 DNA reads as TGTGCCAGCAGTGAAGGAACAGGGGGCTCCTACGAGCAGTACTTC. Translating it yields CASSEGTGGSYEQYF.

The V and J genes are TRBV2 and TRBJ2-5, with 10 bases matching TRBD2. The ends lost 1 base at V and 0 bases at J; junction bases unmatched: 2. The CDR3 spans 16 residues. CDR1 is SNHLY, CDR2 FYNNEI, per germline. This CDR3 is CASSEGLAGDQETQYF. CDR3 DNA sequence: TGTGCCAGCAGTGAAGGGCTAGCGGGAGACCAAGAGACCCAGTACTTC.

There are many counts of this clonotype. This chain connects TRBV12-3 or TRBV12-4 to TRBJ2-5; D gene unclear. V was pared by 3 bases and J by 2 bases, with 10 bases between. The CDR3 has 14 residues. CDR3 DNA sequence: TGTGCCAGCAGTTTTCAAGGTTCACAAGAGACCCAGTACTTC. Protein sequence: CASSFQGSQETQYF.

This clonotype was seen at least ten times. This chain links TRBV7-9 with TRBJ2-5, with TRBD2 matching over 8 bases. V shed 6 bases and J 2 bases; nucleotides not matched to a gene: 5. Germline values: CDR1 SEHNR, CDR2 FQNEAQ (reference sequence). The CDR3 totals 14 residues. The CDR3 protein is CASSPPGGQETQYF. DNA for the CDR3: TGTGCCAGCAGTCCCCCGGGGGGGCAAGAGACCCAGTACTTC.

The V call is TRBV30, the J call TRBJ2-1; D gene unclear. V lost 0 bases to trimming and J lost 0 bases, with 9 bases between them. This CDR3 has 15 amino acids. CDR1 is GTSNPN, CDR2 SVGIG, per germline (reference sequence). This CDR3 reads CAWSVHEVSYNEQFF. The CDR3 coding sequence is TGTGCCTGGAGTGTACACGAGGTCTCCTACAATGAGCAGTTCTTC. Full variable domain (outside the CDR3, taken from reference TRBV30 and TRBJ2-1): SQTIHQWPATLVQPVGSPLSLECTVEGTSNPNLYWYRQAAGRGLQLLFYSVGIGQISSEVPQNLSASRPQDRQFILSSKKLLLSDSGFYLCAWSVHEVSYNEQFFGPGTRLTVL.

This clonotype has only a few counts. This chain joins TRBV27 and TRBJ2-7; TRBD1 aligns across 8 bases. Germline V gene sequence: CDR1 MNHEY, CDR2 SMNVEV (reference sequence). V trimming: 6 bases; J trimming: 5 bases; junction bases outside the gene matches: 3. The CDR3 loop spans 12 amino acids. The CDR3 is CASSRGQNEQYF. CDR3 DNA sequence: TGTGCCAGCAGCAGGGGGCAAAACGAGCAGTACTTC.

This clonotype was detected many times. The rearrangement joins TRBV28 to TRBJ1-5, with no clear D. Trimming removed 6 bases at V and 7 bases at J, with 10 bases between. This CDR3 is 12 amino acids long. Germline CDR1 is MDHEN and CDR2 is SYDVKM. CDR3 sequence (DNA): TGTGCCAGCAGCCCCGCCCCACAGCCCCAGCATTTT. Translation: CASSPAPQPQHF.

This chain links TRBV11-2 with TRBJ1-4; D uncertain. Trimming removed 5 bases at V and 8 bases at J, with 15 bases between. Per germline, CDR1 SGHAT and CDR2 FQNNGV. This CDR3 is built from 14 residues. In DNA form, the CDR3 reads TGTGCCAGCAGCCCCGATGGGAAGGGAGAAAAACTGTTTTTT. Protein product: CASSPDGKGEKLFF.

Only one count was recorded for this clonotype. The rearrangement uses TRBV6-1 and TRBJ2-1, with a weak D call TRBD1 (6 bases). CDR3 length: 15 amino acids. CDR1 is MNHNS and CDR2 is SASEGT in the germline V gene. Trimming took off 6 bases at V and 2 bases at J, with 14 bases between the two ends. The CDR3 region has the DNA TGTGCCAGCAGCATCTCGGGGACACCCTACAATGAGCAGTTCTTC. Translated, it gives CASSISGTPYNEQFF.

By frequency in the sample, this clonotype is medium-sized. The chain couples TRBV7-9 to TRBJ2-7, with D possibly TRBD2 on 5 matching bases. V was pared by 5 bases and J by 6 bases, with 14 bases between. The CDR3 is 13 amino acids. Germline values: CDR1 SEHNR, CDR2 FQNEAQ (reference sequence). CDR3 DNA sequence: TGTGCCAGCAGCCTCGGGATCCCTTCCGAGCAGTACTTC. It codes for CASSLGIPSEQYF.

This chain connects TRBV30 to TRBJ1-2; D ambiguous. CDR1 GTSNPN and CDR2 SVGIG come from the germline V gene (reference sequence). The V end was cut by 0 bases, the J end by 6 bases, with 11 bases between. The CDR3 length is 13 residues. The CDR3 coding sequence is TGTGCCTGGAGTGTAGGTTCCTCTGATGGCTACACCTTC. This translates into CAWSVGSSDGYTF.

This clonotype was detected a few times. This chain connects TRBV20-1 to TRBJ2-1; 8 positions match TRBD2. The germline V gene has CDR1 DFQATT and CDR2 SNEGSKA (reference sequence). The CDR3 is 16 amino acids. V was clipped by 4 bases and J by 4 bases; unmatched bases: 12. DNA of the CDR3: TGCAGTGCTAACCCCTGGGCTAGCGGGCTGTACAATGAGCAGTTCTTC. This encodes CSANPWASGLYNEQFF.

The chain uses TRBV11-2 and TRBJ2-7; 7 bases align to TRBD1. J lost 0 bases, V lost 4 bases, and 3 bases had no gene match. CDR1 and CDR2 from the germline V gene are SGHAT and FQNNGV. The CDR3 extends over 14 amino acids. The CDR3 spells CASSYGTASYEQYV. In DNA, the CDR3 is TGTGCCAGCAGCTATGGGACAGCCTCCTACGAGCAGTACGTC.

V is TRBV27 and J is TRBJ2-1; D could derive from TRBD1 or TRBD2 (7 bases each). This CDR3 has 15 amino acids. The germline V and J ends were trimmed by 3 bases and 7 bases, with 16 bases remaining between them. From germline, CDR1 is MNHEY and CDR2 SMNVEV (reference sequence). For the CDR3, the DNA is TGTGCCAGCAGTTTTGGGGGAGGGGGCGGGAATGAGCAGTTCTTC. Its protein product is CASSFGGGGGNEQFF.

This clonotype appeared a few times. The chain combines TRBV19 with TRBJ2-2; 10 nucleotides match TRBD2. The CDR3 runs 17 residues. In germline, CDR1 is LNHDA, CDR2 SQIVND (reference sequence). Trimming removed 1 base from V and 5 bases from J; junction bases left unmatched: 7. CDR3 DNA sequence: TGTGCCAGTAGTATAGTCCGGCTAGCGGGAGATACCGGGGAGCTGTTTTTT. Translated: CASSIVRLAGDTGELFF. The whole variable domain, remainder taken from reference TRBV19 and TRBJ2-2, is DGGITQSPKYLFRKEGQNVTLSCEQNLNHDAMYWYRQDPGQGLRLIYYSQIVNDFQKGDIAEGYSVSREKKESFPLTVTSAQKNPTAFYLCASSIVRLAGDTGELFFGEGSRLTVL.

This clonotype was recorded many times. This sequence joins TRBV29-1 and TRBJ1-1; 9 nucleotides line up with TRBD1. V lost 1 base to trimming and J lost 3 bases; unmatched junction nucleotides: 9. CDR3 size: 16 residues. The V gene's germline CDR1 is SQVTM and CDR2 ANQGSEA. The CDR3 DNA reads TGCAGCGTTGAAGGTAACAGGGGGCGGATAGACACTGAAGCTTTCTTT. Protein sequence: CSVEGNRGRIDTEAFF.